The 23 T cell receptor beta chains presented below share a single source sample, sequenced in a study of tumor-infiltrating lymphocytes in primary liver carcinoma. Germline DNA was also extracted, and blood RNA was taken from unsorted whole blood. Total RNA (roughly 540 ng) served as template for TCR beta cDNA synthesis primed by a constant-region primer. Amplification in three nested multiplex PCR rounds with slightly modified ARM-PCR gave rise to TCR beta libraries. Two initial PCR rounds of about 11 cycles each paired TRBV1-TRBV30 forward primers with a C-beta reverse primer. TCRdb passed the multiplex PCR reads through MiXCR, listing each CDR3 protein once. The table records roughly 330,000 distinct CDR3 sequences, around three fifths of them present only once. Sequencing was carried out using peripheral blood. All receptors come from a man between 40 and 49 years old with primary liver carcinoma and hepatitis B virus infection.

Points on this clonotype: Because the CDR3 is missing its conserved closing phenylalanine or tryptophan, this is likely a read error. The chain joins TRBV11-2 to TRBJ2-7; 8 bases map to TRBD2. The CDR3 is 15 residues long. The trim removed 7 bases at V and 9 bases at J, leaving 17 bases unmatched. Germline V gives CDR1 SGHAT, CDR2 FQNNGV. In DNA form, the CDR3 reads TGTGCCAGCAATATAGGGTCCAGCGGGGGCGTTACGCAGTACCTC. As protein: CASNIGSSGGVTQYL.

Turning to this clonotype: Its ends do not fully match the called genes, so a read error is possible. The chain combines TRBV29-1 with TRBJ2-5; tentatively, D is TRBD1 (6 bases). CDR3 length equals 19 residues. Germline loops: CDR1 SQVTM, CDR2 ANQGSEA. CDR3 sequence: CSVEPPWAGQRTINYEQIF. In DNA, the CDR3 is TGCAGCGTTGAACCTCCCTGGGCTGGACAGCGAACGATTAACTACGAGCAGATCTTC.

This clonotype was recorded at least ten times. The gene calls are TRBV30 and TRBJ2-1; D not certain. There are 14 residues in the CDR3. With 1 base removed from V and 5 bases from J, the gap between germline ends came to 12 bases. Germline V gene sequence: CDR1 GTSNPN, CDR2 SVGIG (reference sequence). CDR3 protein: CAWSGRLINNEQFF. For the CDR3, the DNA is TGTGCCTGGAGTGGACGGTTAATCAACAATGAGCAGTTCTTC.

The count of this clonotype is one. CDR3 in amino acids: CSASTYNEQFF. CDR3 coding DNA: TGCAGTGCAAGCACCTACAATGAGCAGTTCTTC. The genes are TRBV29-1 and TRBJ2-1; D unclear. Germline V lookup: CDR1 SQVTM, CDR2 ANQGSEA. CDR3 length: 11 amino acids.

The rearrangement links TRBV9 to TRBJ2-3; D is ambiguous. Between the trimmed V and J ends, which lost 0 bases and 2 bases, there was a span of 7 bases. This CDR3 region has 14 residues. Germline values: CDR1 SGDLS, CDR2 YYNGEE. The CDR3 loop is CASSVGAATDTQYF. The CDR3, as DNA: TGTGCCAGCAGCGTAGGGGCAGCCACAGATACGCAGTATTTT.

The V gene is TRBV9, the J gene TRBJ2-3; D unresolved. Germline V gives CDR1 SGDLS, CDR2 YYNGEE. The CDR3 has 14 residues. The V gene lost 0 bases and the J gene lost 6 bases, with 11 bases spanning the gap. The CDR3 bases are TGTGCCAGCAGCGTAGGGTTAGCCCCGGATACGCAGTATTTT. It yields the protein CASSVGLAPDTQYF. Full variable domain (rest looked up from reference TRBV9 and TRBJ2-3): DSGVTQTPKHLITATGQRVTLRCSPRSGDLSVYWYQQSLDQGLQFLIQYYNGEERAKGNILERFSAQQFPDLHSELNLSSLELGDSALYFCASSVGLAPDTQYFGPGTRLTVL.

This clonotype was detected a few times. The chain recombines TRBV30 with TRBJ2-7, with 10 bases matching TRBD2. The CDR3 sequence is 16 residues long. Germline CDR1 reads GTSNPN; CDR2 reads SVGIG (reference sequence). Germline trimming cut 0 bases from V and 1 base from J; bases unmatched to any gene: 6. The DNA of the CDR3 is TGTGCCTGGAGTGTCAAACTAGCGGGATTTTCCTACGAGCAGTACTTC. Its protein is CAWSVKLAGFSYEQYF.

In regard to this clonotype: Germline is not matched at one junction end, which may reflect a read error. The V call is TRBV11-1, the J call TRBJ2-1; D might be TRBD2 (7 bases). CDR3 size: 15 residues. The germline V gene has CDR1 SGHAT and CDR2 FQDESV (reference sequence). The CDR3 DNA reads as TGTGCCAACAGGGAGGGGATAATCCTCTCCAATGGGCAGTTCTTC. Translating gives CANREGIILSNGQFF.

Ten or more counts support this clonotype. The CDR3 here is CASSPLYEQYF. The CDR3 coding sequence is TGTGCCAGCAGCCCCCTCTACGAGCAGTACTTC. The J gene is TRBJ2-7, the V gene TRBV6-2 or TRBV6-3; no clear D gene. Germline CDR1 reads MNHEY; CDR2 reads SVGEGT. The CDR3 extends over 11 amino acids. The germline V and J ends were trimmed by 6 bases and 3 bases, with 6 bases remaining between them.

Comments on this clonotype: The germline gene is not matched at one end of the junction; a read error may be the cause. J is TRBJ1-4 and V is TRBV11-2, with D tentatively TRBD1 (5 bases). The CDR3 extends over 14 amino acids. The germline V gene has CDR1 SGHAT and CDR2 FQNNGV. CDR3 protein: CVSSLEGRNEKLFF. The CDR3 coding sequence is TGTGTCAGCAGCCTAGAGGGGCGGAATGAAAAACTGTTTTTT.

The sample holds one count of this clonotype. With a much larger clone just one base away, this may be a read error. The chain combines TRBV11-2 with TRBJ2-1; 9 nucleotides agree with TRBD2. This CDR3 has 15 residues. Per the germline V gene, CDR1 is SGHAT and CDR2 is FQNNGV. CDR3 coding DNA: TGTGCCAGCAGCTCCGGGACTAGCTCCTACAATGAGCTGTTCTTC. The encoded protein is CASSSGTSSYNELFF.

In regard to this clonotype: One junction end disagrees with the germline gene, perhaps due to a read error. The chain uses TRBV12-3 or TRBV12-4 and TRBJ2-7; TRBD1 aligns across 8 bases. The CDR3 extends over 17 amino acids. The CDR3 loop is CTSATGTGPTSLYEQYF. DNA for the CDR3: TGTACCAGCGCCACCGGGACAGGCCCTACGTCTCTCTACGAGCAGTACTTC.

Notes on this clonotype: A read error may account for a junction end that differs from germline. The chain carries TRBV11-2 and TRBJ1-1; D gene unclear. The germline V gene encodes CDR1 SGHAT and CDR2 FQNNGV. The CDR3 spans 14 residues. This CDR3 is CTSSPTEMNTETFF. The DNA for the CDR3 is TGTACCAGTAGCCCGACGGAAATGAACACTGAAACTTTCTTT.

Note on this clonotype: At one end, the junction sequence differs from germline, possibly due to a read error. V and J are TRBV11-2 and TRBJ2-2; D assignment may be TRBD1 or TRBD2 (5 bases each). CDR3 length equals 16 residues. Germline CDR1 reads SGHAT; CDR2 reads FQNNGV. The CDR3 DNA follows: TGTGCCAGCAGTTCCACTTCAGGGAGAGGAACCGGGAAGCTGTTTTTT. This sequence encodes CASSSTSGRGTGKLFF.

This clonotype appeared many times. This chain connects TRBV6-5 to TRBJ1-1; TRBD1 agrees at 10 bases. CDR3 length: 18 amino acids. Germline-derived CDR1 and CDR2 are MNHEY and SVGAGI. V lost 2 bases, J lost 5 bases, and 14 bases stayed unmatched. CDR3 coding DNA: TGTGCCAGCAGTTACCTAGCCCCCTTCTCGGGACAGGGGACTGAAGCTTTCTTT. Translating it yields CASSYLAPFSGQGTEAFF.

In its sample, this clonotype was seen many times. This sequence joins TRBV11-1 and TRBJ1-6, with no clear D. The germline V and J ends were trimmed by 3 bases and 7 bases, with 4 bases remaining between them. The CDR3 contains 12 residues. Per the germline V gene, CDR1 is SGHAT and CDR2 is FQDESV (reference sequence). In nucleotides, the CDR3 is TGTGCCAGCAGCTTGGAGAATTCACCCCTCCACTTT. As protein: CASSLENSPLHF.

This clonotype was picked up one time. The J gene is TRBJ1-2, the V gene TRBV28; TRBD1 agrees at 9 bases. CDR1 MDHEN and CDR2 SYDVKM come from the germline V gene. The CDR3 spans 12 residues. The trim removed 4 bases at V and 12 bases at J, leaving 6 bases unmatched. CDR3 in amino acids: CASSSQDRGHTF. CDR3 in DNA: TGTGCCAGCAGTTCTCAGGACAGGGGTCACACCTTC.

V gene TRBV4-1 combines with J gene TRBJ2-3; D unresolved. The last part of the DNA fits TRBJ1-5 better; the J call may be wrong. Germline loops: CDR1 MGHRA, CDR2 YSYEKL. The CDR3 consists of 16 residues. This CDR3 is CASSQDLGFSTDAQHF. The CDR3 DNA is TGCGCCAGCAGCCAAGATTTGGGATTTAGCACAGATGCGCAGCATTTT.

This clonotype has just a few counts. This chain connects TRBV10-3 to TRBJ2-7; 7 bases align to TRBD1. The CDR3 covers 13 residues. Germline V gene sequence: CDR1 ENHRY, CDR2 SYGVKD. After removal of 5 bases from V and 4 bases from J, the junction contained 5 bases not matched to a gene. The CDR3 reads CAISRDSSYEQYF. The CDR3, as DNA: TGTGCCATCAGTAGGGACAGTTCGTACGAGCAGTACTTC.

Remarks on this clonotype: This sequence may be a read error, since a much larger clone differs from it by one base. The V and J genes are TRBV6-2 or TRBV6-3 and TRBJ2-5, with unresolved D. The length of the CDR3 is 13 residues. CDR1 is MNHEY, CDR2 SVGEGT, per germline. V gave up 6 bases and J gave up 3 bases, with 11 bases separating them. CDR3 region: CASSPDIEETQYF. DNA of the CDR3: TGTGCCAGCAGCCCTGACATAGAAGAGACCCAGTACTTC.

This clonotype was detected many times. This rearrangement joins TRBV4-1 to TRBJ1-4; D call uncertain. Trimming cost V 1 base and J 0 bases, with 15 bases left between them. Germline CDR1 reads MGHRA; CDR2 reads YSYEKL. The CDR3 spans 18 residues. CDR3 coding DNA: TGCGCCAGCAGCCAAGCCTTGGACTTCCAGGCAACTAATGAAAAACTGTTTTTT. It yields the protein CASSQALDFQATNEKLFF.

On this clonotype itself: Relative to the germline gene, one junction end is altered; a read error may explain this. This chain links TRBV4-1 with TRBJ1-4; D may be TRBD1 (6 bases). The CDR3 sequence is 18 residues long. The germline gives CDR1 MGHRA, CDR2 YSYEKL. CDR3 region: CANSQGQGISTANEKLFF. CDR3 bases: TGCGCCAACAGCCAAGGCCAGGGGATCTCTACGGCTAATGAAAAACTGTTTTTT.

Notes on this clonotype: One end of the junction is discordant with germline, which a read error may explain. The CDR3 region has the DNA TGTGCCAGCAGCCCCCTGGCGGGAGGGGAAAATGAGCACTCCTTC. Protein product: CASSPLAGGENEHSF. J is TRBJ2-1 and V is TRBV4-2; 9 bases agree with TRBD2. The CDR3 is 15 residues long. CDR1 is LGHNA and CDR2 is YNFKEQ in the germline V gene.